These 29 T cell receptor beta chains originate from one sample sequenced in a study of blood T cell repertoires in COVID-19. Some clones are missing from TCRdb's copy, which holds only in-frame ones; the method was immunoSEQ multiplex PCR. The data show around 300,000 clones, around 90% seen once. The sample taken for sequencing was peripheral blood. These receptors were collected from a man aged 50-60 years with acute or convalescent COVID-19.

This clone was found a few times. This sequence joins TRBV4-2 and TRBJ2-7; 8 bases map to TRBD1. CDR1 and CDR2 from the germline V gene are LGHNA and YNFKEQ. The CDR3 contains 16 residues. With 0 bases clipped from V and 7 bases from J, the junction kept 11 bases outside the gene matches. The CDR3 sequence is CASSQEGSQGAREQYF. In DNA, the CDR3 is TGTGCCAGCAGCCAAGAGGGGTCGCAGGGGGCTCGGGAGCAGTACTTC.

V is TRBV11-2 and J is TRBJ2-7; D might be TRBD2 (6 bases). The CDR3 contains 14 residues. Deletions cut 6 bases from V and 0 bases from J, with 12 bases between. Germline assignment: CDR1 SGHAT and CDR2 FQNNGV. This CDR3 reads CASRLGGSSYEQYF. DNA of the CDR3: TGTGCCAGCAGATTGGGGGGAAGCTCCTACGAGCAGTACTTC.

V and J are TRBV7-3 and TRBJ2-2, with TRBD1 as a possible D gene (5 bases). V was cut by 5 bases and J by 4 bases, with 11 bases left in between. This CDR3 is built from 14 residues. CDR1 and CDR2 from the germline V gene are SGHTA and FQGTGA. The CDR3 spells CASSPTGSTGELFF. The CDR3 DNA reads TGTGCCAGCAGCCCCACAGGCTCCACCGGGGAGCTGTTTTTT.

The V gene is TRBV7-8, the J gene TRBJ1-3; no firm D call. Germline V gene data show CDR1 as SGHVS and CDR2 as FQNEAQ. Trimming cost V 3 bases and J 4 bases, with 10 bases left between them. The CDR3 spans 14 residues. The CDR3 loop is CASSFTRIGNTIYF. DNA of the CDR3: TGTGCCAGCAGCTTTACACGCATAGGAAACACCATATATTTT.

The chain recombines TRBV5-1 with TRBJ2-5; 10 bases are a match to TRBD1. V was pared by 4 bases and J by 4 bases, with 7 bases of the junction left unmatched. Germline CDR1 is SGHRS and CDR2 is YFSETQ. The CDR3 spans 15 residues. This chain's CDR3 is CASSATRDRGETQYF. CDR3 DNA sequence: TGCGCCAGCAGCGCGACCCGGGACAGGGGAGAGACCCAGTACTTC.

This sequence joins TRBV5-1 and TRBJ1-2; possibly TRBD1 for D (5 bases). This CDR3 has 15 residues. V lost 0 bases and J lost 4, with 13 bases in between. Germline CDR1 and CDR2: SGHRS and YFSETQ. CDR3 in amino acids: CASSLAGRGTYGYTF. Written as DNA, the CDR3 is TGCGCCAGCAGCTTGGCGGGTCGGGGGACCTATGGCTACACCTTC. The full variable domain, completed using reference TRBV5-1 and TRBJ1-2, is KAGVTQTPRYLIKTRGQQVTLSCSPISGHRSVSWYQQTPGQGLQFLFEYFSETQRNKGNFPGRFSGRQFSNSRSEMNVSTLELGDSALYLCASSLAGRGTYGYTFGSGTRLTVV.

CDR3 residues: CASTLLAGGTYEQYF. As DNA, the CDR3 is TGTGCCAGCACTTTACTAGCGGGGGGTACCTACGAGCAGTACTTC. This sequence joins TRBV6-6 and TRBJ2-7; TRBD2 matches 12 bases. The CDR3 has 15 amino acids. J was trimmed by 2 bases and V by 7 bases; bases with no gene match: 6. Germline V gene data show CDR1 as MNHNY and CDR2 as SVGAGI (reference sequence).

In its sample, this clone was seen once. This rearrangement joins TRBV6-5 to TRBJ1-6; D gene ambiguous. The CDR3 consists of 13 residues. V was trimmed by 7 bases and J by 9 bases, leaving 13 bases between them. Germline V CDR1 and CDR2: MNHEY, SVGAGI. The CDR3, as DNA: TGTGCCAGCAAATTGCAGGATGGTTCACCCCTCCACTTT. It codes for CASKLQDGSPLHF.

The chain combines TRBV7-9 with TRBJ2-7, with a weak D call TRBD1 (6 bases). CDR1 and CDR2 from the germline V gene are SEHNR and FQNEAQ (reference sequence). The CDR3 runs 13 residues. The V end lost 4 bases, the J end lost 3 bases, and 10 bases lay between the germline ends. CDR3 amino acids: CASSSGESYEQYF. The CDR3 nucleotides are TGTGCCAGCAGCTCAGGGGAAAGCTACGAGCAGTACTTC.

V is TRBV29-1 and J is TRBJ2-3; a possible D gene is TRBD2 (5 bases). The germline V gene has CDR1 SQVTM and CDR2 ANQGSEA. Trimming took 4 bases from V and 8 from J, leaving 7 bases between them. The CDR3 is made up of 10 amino acids. CDR3 residues: CSVGSGTQYF. The CDR3 region has the DNA TGCAGCGTTGGAAGCGGTACGCAGTATTTT.

The rearrangement joins TRBV28 to TRBJ2-2; D may be TRBD1 (6 bases). With 6 bases removed from V and 7 bases from J, the gap between germline ends came to 9 bases. The V gene's germline CDR1 is MDHEN and CDR2 SYDVKM. The CDR3 length is 12 residues. The CDR3 DNA sequence: TGTGCCAGCAGACAGGGAAACGGGGAGCTGTTTTTT. Translated, it gives CASRQGNGELFF.

A remark on this clone: The sample has other DNA sequences that encode this CDR3 too. V gene TRBV3-1 (or the pseudogene TRBV3-2) combines with J gene TRBJ2-5; 10 bases match TRBD2. The CDR3 contains 14 residues. Germline CDR1 is LGHDT and CDR2 is YNNKEL (reference sequence). J gave up 5 bases and V 4 bases, and 4 bases lay outside the gene matches. CDR3 amino acids: CASSLGTSAETQYF. The DNA for the CDR3 is TGTGCCAGCAGCCTGGGGACTAGCGCTGAGACCCAGTACTTC.

This clone was counted a single time. The genes are TRBV30 and TRBJ2-7, with 10 bases aligning to TRBD1. The CDR3 loop spans 15 amino acids. Germline lookup yields CDR1 GTSNPN and CDR2 SVGIG (reference sequence). Germline trimming cut 3 bases from V and 2 bases from J; bases unmatched to any gene: 7. The CDR3 is CAWRPGQGDTYEQYF. Written as DNA, the CDR3 is TGTGCCTGGAGGCCCGGACAGGGGGACACCTACGAGCAGTACTTC.

The chain has TRBV7-3 and TRBJ2-7; tentatively, D is TRBD2 (6 bases). The V end lost 5 bases, the J end lost 5 bases, and 16 bases lay between the germline ends. Germline V gene data show CDR1 as SGHTA and CDR2 as FQGTGA. CDR3 length equals 14 residues. CDR3 residues: CASSTAGGFNEQYF. In DNA, the CDR3 is TGTGCCAGCAGCACCGCCGGGGGTTTCAACGAGCAGTACTTC.

V gene TRBV5-8 combines with J gene TRBJ2-7; weak D call: TRBD1 (6 bases). With 0 bases removed from V and 0 bases from J, the gap between germline ends came to 13 bases. The CDR3 covers 16 residues. Per the germline V gene, CDR1 is SGHTS and CDR2 is YDEGEE. CDR3 region: CASSLAMQGLSYEQYF. For the CDR3, the DNA is TGTGCCAGCAGCTTGGCCATGCAGGGGCTCTCCTACGAGCAGTACTTC.

The chain joins TRBV15 to TRBJ2-7, with 8 nucleotides matching TRBD1. CDR3 length: 16 amino acids. CDR1 and CDR2 from the germline V gene are LNHNV and YYDKDF (reference sequence). V lost 2 bases, J lost 9 bases, and 15 bases stayed unmatched. The CDR3 here is CATSRPSGTGVFGQYF. The CDR3 DNA reads as TGTGCCACCAGCAGACCATCCGGGACAGGCGTTTTTGGGCAGTACTTC.

The chain recombines TRBV5-5 with TRBJ1-2; 8 bases align to TRBD1. Germline values: CDR1 SGHKS, CDR2 YYEKEE (reference sequence). V gave up 3 bases and J gave up 9 bases; unmatched junction bases: 7. The CDR3 has 13 amino acids. CDR3 coding DNA: TGTGCCAGCAGCTATAACAGGGGGTATAGCTACACCTTC. It translates to CASSYNRGYSYTF.

The genes are TRBV5-1 and TRBJ2-3; TRBD2 aligns across 9 bases. Germline CDR1 SGHRS, CDR2 YFSETQ. The CDR3 runs 16 residues. Trimming took 4 bases from V and 5 from J; bases not matched to a gene: 11. In DNA form, the CDR3 reads TGCGCCAGCAGCGCCACCGGGACTAGCATTGTAGATACGCAGTATTTT. The encoded protein is CASSATGTSIVDTQYF. Full variable domain (missing parts from reference TRBV5-1 and TRBJ2-3): KAGVTQTPRYLIKTRGQQVTLSCSPISGHRSVSWYQQTPGQGLQFLFEYFSETQRNKGNFPGRFSGRQFSNSRSEMNVSTLELGDSALYLCASSATGTSIVDTQYFGPGTRLTVL.

This clone was observed a few times. This chain links TRBV30 with TRBJ2-7; possible D gene TRBD1, 6 bases. Germline-derived CDR1 and CDR2 are GTSNPN and SVGIG (reference sequence). The CDR3 sequence is 13 residues long. V lost 0 bases and J 1 base, leaving 7 bases between the germline ends. The CDR3 spells CAWSVTGSYEQYF. The CDR3, as DNA: TGTGCCTGGAGTGTAACAGGGTCCTACGAGCAGTACTTC.

The chain carries TRBV3-1 (or the pseudogene TRBV3-2) and TRBJ1-2, with a tentative D call TRBD1 (6 bases). V gave up 3 bases and J gave up 4 bases, with 18 bases separating them. Germline V lookup: CDR1 LGHDT, CDR2 YNNKEL (reference sequence). The CDR3 is 16 amino acids. The CDR3 DNA sequence: TGTGCCAGCAGCCACCTACAGGGACCACTGGGCTATGGCTACACCTTC. Protein product: CASSHLQGPLGYGYTF.

The chain has TRBV19 and TRBJ2-1; 11 positions match TRBD2. The J segment lost 13 bases and the V segment lost 7 bases, leaving 15 bases of the junction unmatched. The CDR3 has 15 residues. Germline V gene lookup returns CDR1 LNHDA and CDR2 SQIVND (reference sequence). CDR3 sequence: CASNRADLAGGDQFF. CDR3 in DNA: TGTGCCAGTAACCGGGCTGACCTAGCGGGGGGCGACCAGTTCTTC.

In its sample, this clone was seen a few times. The rearrangement links TRBV2 to TRBJ1-1; 8 bases are shared with TRBD1. The CDR3 sequence is 13 residues long. J gave up 11 bases and V 7 bases, and 12 bases lay outside the gene matches. Germline V lookup: CDR1 SNHLY, CDR2 FYNNEI. In DNA form, the CDR3 reads TGTGCCAGCATTTCCTCGCAGGGGGCTTGGGCTTTCTTT. Protein sequence: CASISSQGAWAFF.

The chain recombines TRBV3-1 (or the pseudogene TRBV3-2) with TRBJ2-1, with 9 bases matching TRBD2. The CDR3 is 15 residues long. The junction had 6 bases not matched to a gene; V was cut back by 6 bases and J by 3 bases. From germline, CDR1 is LGHDT and CDR2 YNNKEL (reference sequence). The CDR3 DNA follows: TGTGCCAGCAGATCAGCGGGGGGACGCTACAATGAGCAGTTCTTC. It yields the protein CASRSAGGRYNEQFF.

The gene calls are TRBV7-2 and TRBJ2-3, with 7 bases aligning to TRBD2. Trimming cost V 1 base and J 5 bases; bases outside gene matches: 6. Germline V CDR1 and CDR2: SGHTA, FQGNSA. This CDR3 comprises 15 residues. The DNA for the CDR3 is TGTGCCAGCAGCTTAGATGGGAGGGAGCAAGATACGCAGTATTTT. Translation gives CASSLDGREQDTQYF. Supplemented by reference TRBV7-2 and TRBJ2-3, the full variable domain reads GAGVSQSPSNKVTEKGKDVELRCDPISGHTALYWYRQSLGQGLEFLIYFQGNSAPDKSGLPSDRFSAERTGGSVSTLTIQRTQQEDSAVYLCASSLDGREQDTQYFGPGTRLTVL.

The CDR3 loop is CASSPTANSPLHF. CDR3 coding DNA: TGTGCCAGCTCACCTACAGCAAATTCACCCCTCCACTTT. V usage is TRBV18 and J usage is TRBJ1-6; D is ambiguous. Germline loops: CDR1 KGHSH, CDR2 LQKENI. The CDR3 has 13 residues. V dropped 3 bases and J dropped 7 bases, with 7 bases sitting between them. Full variable domain (rest looked up from reference TRBV18 and TRBJ1-6): NAGVMQNPRHLVRRRGQEARLRCSPMKGHSHVYWYRQLPEEGLKFMVYLQKENIIDESGMPKERFSAEFPKEGPSILRIQQVVRGDSAAYFCASSPTANSPLHFGNGTRLTVT.

The V call is TRBV3-1 (or the pseudogene TRBV3-2), the J call TRBJ1-4; tentatively, D is TRBD1 (5 bases). The V end was cut by 1 base, the J end by 7 bases, with 10 bases between. Germline lookup yields CDR1 LGHDT and CDR2 YNNKEL (reference sequence). There are 14 residues in the CDR3. The DNA of the CDR3 is TGTGCCAGCAGCCAAGGGGCGGGGGGTGAAAAACTGTTTTTT. Encoded protein: CASSQGAGGEKLFF.

The chain has TRBV19 and TRBJ2-5, with unresolved D. The germline CDR1 and CDR2 sequences are LNHDA and SQIVND (reference sequence). V lost 0 bases to trimming and J lost 1 base, with 3 bases between them. The CDR3 contains 13 residues. The CDR3 nucleotides read TGTGCCAGTAGTATAGACTTCCAAGAGACCCAGTACTTC. Amino acid sequence: CASSIDFQETQYF. The full variable domain, completed using reference TRBV19 and TRBJ2-5, is DGGITQSPKYLFRKEGQNVTLSCEQNLNHDAMYWYRQDPGQGLRLIYYSQIVNDFQKGDIAEGYSVSREKKESFPLTVTSAQKNPTAFYLCASSIDFQETQYFGPGTRLLVL.

This clone turned up a few times. J is TRBJ1-4 and V is TRBV15; no clear D gene. V lost 5 bases and J 6 bases, leaving 10 bases between the germline ends. Germline V CDR1 and CDR2: LNHNV, YYDKDF (reference sequence). The CDR3 sequence is 13 residues long. The CDR3 here is CATSARIDEKLFF. For the CDR3, the DNA is TGTGCCACCAGCGCCCGAATAGATGAAAAACTGTTTTTT.

J is TRBJ2-7 and V is TRBV9; tentative D call: TRBD1 (5 bases). The CDR3 is made up of 14 amino acids. Germline CDR1 is SGDLS and CDR2 is YYNGEE. V lost 6 bases and J 6 bases, leaving 19 bases between the germline ends. CDR3 coding DNA: TGTGCCAGCAACCCGAACCCAGGGCTCGGCGAGCAGTACTTC. It translates to CASNPNPGLGEQYF.